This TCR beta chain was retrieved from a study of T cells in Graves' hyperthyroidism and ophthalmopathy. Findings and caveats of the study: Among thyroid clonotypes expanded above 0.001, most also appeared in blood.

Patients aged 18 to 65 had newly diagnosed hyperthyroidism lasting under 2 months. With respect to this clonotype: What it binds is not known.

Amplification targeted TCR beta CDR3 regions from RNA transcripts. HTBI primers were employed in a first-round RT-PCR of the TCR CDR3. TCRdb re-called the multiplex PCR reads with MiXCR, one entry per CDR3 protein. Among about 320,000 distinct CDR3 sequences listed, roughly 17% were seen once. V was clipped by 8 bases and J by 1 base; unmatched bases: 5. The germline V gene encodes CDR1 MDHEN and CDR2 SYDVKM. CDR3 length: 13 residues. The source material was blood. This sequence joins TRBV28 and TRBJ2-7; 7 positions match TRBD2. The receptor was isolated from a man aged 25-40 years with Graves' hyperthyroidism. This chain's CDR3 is CASGREMSYEQYF. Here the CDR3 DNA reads TGTGCCAGCGGGCGGGAGATGTCCTACGAGCAGTACTTC.